A selection of T cell receptor beta chains follows, all from one sample in a study of cytomegalovirus exposure and HLA in healthy donors. The table came from immunoSEQ multiplex PCR; TCRdb's copy has only in-frame clones and leaves some out. This table holds nearly 200,000 clones, 70% to 85% found once. Sequenced material: PBMCs. The origin of the receptors is a boy aged 2 to 10 in good health and CMV-seronegative. Both conserved end residues are part of each CDR3. A D gene is named only where the DNA matches it firmly. Clone size is shown for a subset of rows, as once, few, many or a class of expanded clone.

j_call d_call clone_size v_call cdr3_nt cdr3_aa
TRBJ1-1 . . TRBV19 TGTGCCAGTAGTTTCGGGGGGTTGAACACTGAAGCTTTCTTT CASSFGGLNTEAFF
TRBJ1-2 . . TRBV6-6 TGTGCCAGCAGCCAGGGAAGGGCTAACTATGGCTACACCTTC CASSQGRANYGYTF
TRBJ2-7 . . TRBV6-5 TGTGCCAGCAGTATAGGACAGAGGTCGTACGAGCAGTACTTC CASSIGQRSYEQYF
TRBJ2-7 TRBD1 few TRBV7-8 TGTGCCAGCAGCAAAGCTAGCGGGACAGGGGGATACGAGCAGTACTTC CASSKASGTGGYEQYF
TRBJ2-7 . . TRBV30 TGTGCCTGGAGTTCACCGAACACCTACGAGCAGTACTTC CAWSSPNTYEQYF
TRBJ2-5 . . TRBV7-9 TGTGCCAGCAGCTTCGGACAGCCGGTGGAGACCCAGTACTTC CASSFGQPVETQYF
TRBJ2-7 . . TRBV7-2 TGTGCCAGCAGCTTAGGTCCAGAGGGCTCCTACGAGCAGTACTTC CASSLGPEGSYEQYF
TRBJ1-2 TRBD1 . TRBV5-5 TGTGCCAGCAGCCTCACAGGGGACTATGGCTACACCTTC CASSLTGDYGYTF
TRBJ2-5 TRBD1 . TRBV7-2 TGTGCCAGCAGCTTCGGCAGGGGGCCGAAAGAGACCCAGTACTTC CASSFGRGPKETQYF
TRBJ2-5 TRBD2 . TRBV11-1 TGTGCCAGCAGCCCACGGCTAGCGGGTTACCAAGAGACCCAGTACTTC CASSPRLAGYQETQYF
TRBJ2-5 TRBD2 few TRBV5-6 TGTGCCAGCAGGCTGAGCCTAGCGGGGGCGGAAGAGACCCAGTACTTC CASRLSLAGAEETQYF
TRBJ2-5 TRBD2 . TRBV5-4 TGTGCCAGCAGCTTGGGCCCCAGCGGGGGTCAAGAGACCCAGTACTTC CASSLGPSGGQETQYF
TRBJ2-5 TRBD1 . TRBV5-1 TGCGCCAGCAGCCTGGGACAGGGGGCACAGACCCAGTACTTC CASSLGQGAQTQYF
TRBJ1-4 . few TRBV5-8 TGTGCCAGCAGCTTGGGACCCGGCGCGTCGGGAAAACTGTTTTTT CASSLGPGASGKLFF
TRBJ1-1 . . TRBV5-1 TGCGCCAGCAGCTTGGTTTACGGGAGAGAGGGCACTGAAGCTTTCTTT CASSLVYGREGTEAFF
TRBJ1-1 . . TRBV7-9 TGTGCCAGCAGCCTGCGGGGGGGTCTCGCTCCCCACAAGAACACTGAAGCTTTCTTT CASSLRGGLAPHKNTEAFF
TRBJ1-2 . . TRBV7-9 TGTGCCAGCAGCTTATATACAGACTATGGCTACACCTTC CASSLYTDYGYTF
TRBJ2-2 TRBD1 . TRBV10-1 TGCGCCAGCAGTGAGTGGGACAGGGGCTTCACCGGGGAGCTGTTTTTT CASSEWDRGFTGELFF
TRBJ2-3 TRBD2 once TRBV5-4 TGTGCCAGCAGCTCGGGCGGGCTAGCGGGGGGGCAGGGCACAGATACGCAGTATTTT CASSSGGLAGGQGTDTQYF
TRBJ1-2 TRBD1 . TRBV29-1 TGCAGCGTCGACCCGGGACAGGGAAGGAGGTGGTATGATGGCTACACCTTC CSVDPGQGRRWYDGYTF
TRBJ1-2 . few TRBV11-1 TGTGCCAGCAGCTTTAAGGAGGGTTTGGGCTATGGCTACACCTTC CASSFKEGLGYGYTF
TRBJ1-1 . . TRBV18 TGTGCCAGCTCACCCGGACAGCACATGAACACTGAAGCTTTCTTT CASSPGQHMNTEAFF
TRBJ2-2 TRBD2 once TRBV5-4 TGTGCCAGCAGCTTGGGGACTAGCGGGAACACCGGGGAGCTGTTTTTT CASSLGTSGNTGELFF
TRBJ2-1 . . TRBV2 TGTGCCAGCAGCTTGCCGGGATACAATGAGCAGTTCTTC CASSLPGYNEQFF
TRBJ2-7 . . TRBV7-9 TGTGCCAGCAGCCCCGAGGGTTACGAGCAGTACTTC CASSPEGYEQYF
TRBJ1-5 TRBD1 few TRBV6-1 TGTGCCAGCAGTGACCCGGGACAGGGGTATCAGCCCCAGCATTTT CASSDPGQGYQPQHF
TRBJ1-6 TRBD1 . TRBV19 TGTGCCAGTAGTAGGGACAGGGGAACTTCACCCCTCCACTTT CASSRDRGTSPLHF
TRBJ2-5 . . TRBV7-9 TGTGCCAGCAGCTCGAGACAGGTACAAGAGACCCAGTACTTC CASSSRQVQETQYF
TRBJ1-6 . . TRBV2 TGTGCCAGTACCCCTCGGGGCTCCTATAATTCACCCCTCCACTTT CASTPRGSYNSPLHF
TRBJ1-1 . . TRBV13 TGTGCCAGCAGCCTTCCAACGGGGTTTGAAGCTTTCTTT CASSLPTGFEAFF
TRBJ2-5 TRBD2 . TRBV7-2 TGTGCCAGCAGTAGCGGGGGACGAGAGACCCAGTACTTC CASSSGGRETQYF
TRBJ1-2 TRBD1 . TRBV6-1 TGTGCCAGCAGACAGGGGGTTCCTGCTTATGGCTACACCTTC CASRQGVPAYGYTF